This T cell receptor (beta chain) is drawn from a study of blood T cell repertoires in COVID-19. Overall study: PBMCs, B-cell-depleted T cells, or T cells provided the cDNA or gDNA that made up the material.

The CDR3 length is 15 residues. V dropped 3 bases and J dropped 4 bases, with 13 bases sitting between them. CDR1 is MDHEN, CDR2 SYDVKM, per germline. Source study methods: Cell counts per sample came from amplifying reference gene primers. Assay: immunoSEQ multiplex PCR; the TCRdb copy retains only in-frame clones and omits some. V, J and clone size are those of that table, while D and trimming were read from the DNA. Among 85,000 to 120,000 clones listed, around nine tenths were seen once. What was sequenced was peripheral blood. This TCR came from a man aged 45-60 years with active or convalescent COVID-19. The V and J genes are TRBV28 and TRBJ1-3; D is uncertain. The CDR3, as DNA: TGTGCCAGCAGTTTGGGCTCTCTATTGGGAAACACCATATATTTT. It codes for CASSLGSLLGNTIYF.